The next 10 T cell receptor beta chains were all read from a single sample in a study of blood T cell repertoires in COVID-19. Using immunoSEQ multiplex PCR, the repertoire was profiled, and TCRdb retains in-frame clones only, with some absent. Of about 100,000 clones in the sample, 85% to 90% were seen once. Sequencing input: peripheral blood. The receptors were sampled from a man aged 50-60 years with acute or convalescent COVID-19.

The gene calls are TRBV3-1 (or the pseudogene TRBV3-2) and TRBJ2-7, with D perhaps TRBD2 (7 bases). CDR3 length: 15 residues. CDR1 is LGHDT and CDR2 is YNNKEL in the germline V gene (reference sequence). V lost 0 bases and J lost 6, with 15 bases in between. The chain's CDR3 is CASSQDLVGGGEQYF. The CDR3 bases are TGTGCCAGCAGCCAAGATCTTGTAGGGGGGGGCGAGCAGTACTTC.

The V call is TRBV18, the J call TRBJ2-6; no clear D. V was clipped by 5 bases and J by 7 bases, with 18 bases between them. This CDR3 region has 16 residues. Germline CDR1 KGHSH, CDR2 LQKENI. In DNA form, the CDR3 reads TGTGCCAGCTCATCCCGCACAGAGCCAGGTGCCAACGTCCTGACTTTC. It yields the protein CASSSRTEPGANVLTF.

The V call is TRBV6-6, the J call TRBJ2-4, with a possible D match to TRBD1 (6 bases). V dropped 5 bases and J dropped 13 bases, with 12 bases sitting between them. The V gene's germline CDR1 is MNHNY and CDR2 SVGAGI (reference sequence). This CDR3 is 11 amino acids long. CDR3 in amino acids: CASSDRQVQYF. CDR3 DNA sequence: TGTGCCAGCAGTGATCGACAGGTCCAGTACTTC.

V is TRBV7-9 and J is TRBJ2-2; maybe TRBD1 (6 bases). The CDR3 totals 15 residues. The V end was cut by 5 bases, the J end by 6 bases, with 16 bases between. The V gene's germline CDR1 is SEHNR and CDR2 FQNEAQ (reference sequence). The CDR3 here is CASSAGVGASGELFF. Written as DNA, the CDR3 is TGTGCCAGCAGCGCCGGAGTGGGGGCATCCGGGGAGCTGTTTTTT.

The chain joins TRBV2 to TRBJ2-1; TRBD2 matches at 9 bases. The J segment lost 4 bases and the V segment lost 7 bases, leaving 8 bases of the junction unmatched. CDR1 is SNHLY, CDR2 FYNNEI, per germline. CDR3 length: 15 residues. Written as DNA, the CDR3 is TGTGCCAGCAAGTCGGGTAGCGGGAGATACAATGAGCAGTTCTTC. Its protein is CASKSGSGRYNEQFF.

The rearrangement uses TRBV6-5 and TRBJ2-7, with a tentative D call TRBD2 (7 bases). Trimming took off 2 bases at V and 6 bases at J, with 11 bases between the two ends. The CDR3 is 13 residues long. In germline, CDR1 is MNHEY, CDR2 SVGAGI. CDR3: CASSYRGASEQYF. For the CDR3, the DNA is TGTGCCAGCAGTTACCGGGGGGCGAGCGAGCAGTACTTC.

This clone was seen only once. The chain recombines TRBV4-1 with TRBJ2-2; 9 bases match TRBD1. Per germline, CDR1 MGHRA and CDR2 YSYEKL. The CDR3 is 18 amino acids. V gave up 3 bases and J gave up 0 bases; unmatched junction bases: 8. CDR3 sequence: CASSHASGQGSNTGELFF. CDR3 DNA: TGCGCCAGCAGCCACGCTTCGGGACAGGGCTCGAACACCGGGGAGCTGTTTTTT.

The chain is built from TRBV10-3 and TRBJ2-5; 10 bases map to TRBD2. The CDR3 covers 14 residues. Trimming took 6 bases from V and 6 from J; bases not matched to a gene: 7. Germline V CDR1 and CDR2: ENHRY, SYGVKD. Here the CDR3 DNA reads TGTGCCATCAGATCGGGACTAGCGACTCAGACCCAGTACTTC. Residues: CAIRSGLATQTQYF.

The rearrangement uses TRBV29-1 and TRBJ1-1, with no clear D. Germline loops: CDR1 SQVTM, CDR2 ANQGSEA. V was cut by 3 bases and J by 1 base, with 12 bases left in between. The CDR3 has 14 residues. The CDR3 region has the DNA TGCAGCGTTGAGATTCGGGGAAGGAACACTGAAGCTTTCTTT. Amino acids: CSVEIRGRNTEAFF.

CDR3 amino acids: CASSLAAGRNIQYF. As DNA, the CDR3 is TGTGCCAGCAGCTTAGCGGCGGGGCGGAACATTCAGTACTTC. The chain carries TRBV7-9 and TRBJ2-4; a possible D gene is TRBD2 (6 bases). The V gene lost 0 bases and the J gene lost 7 bases, with 10 bases spanning the gap. The CDR3 extends over 14 amino acids. Germline V lookup: CDR1 SEHNR, CDR2 FQNEAQ (reference sequence).